In this sample, the clone carrying this T cell receptor beta chain turned up once. The ends were cut back, 4 bases at V and 4 bases at J, with 12 bases in the middle. This CDR3 comprises 14 residues. Germline lookup yields CDR1 SGHDT and CDR2 YYEEEE. The data derive from a study of PD-L1 blockade in urothelial cancer. Study at large: Male sex and bladder-origin urothelial cancer were recorded for about 85% of the roughly 30 patients.

Each PCR contained spiked-in synthetic TCR analog templates. Here immunoSEQ multiplex PCR was the method, and the copy in TCRdb shows in-frame clones only, minus some. The repertoire consists of 20,000 to 30,000 clones, with around nine tenths occurring once and the leading ten covering approximately 33%. This specimen was PBMCs, taken around atezolizumab (anti-PD-L1) treatment. The source is a man aged 55 to 70 with urothelial cancer. The rearrangement joins TRBV5-6 to TRBJ1-3, with D maybe TRBD1 (6 bases). The CDR3 protein is CASSTRQAGNTIYF. CDR3 DNA: TGTGCCAGCAGCACCCGACAGGCCGGAAACACCATATATTTT.